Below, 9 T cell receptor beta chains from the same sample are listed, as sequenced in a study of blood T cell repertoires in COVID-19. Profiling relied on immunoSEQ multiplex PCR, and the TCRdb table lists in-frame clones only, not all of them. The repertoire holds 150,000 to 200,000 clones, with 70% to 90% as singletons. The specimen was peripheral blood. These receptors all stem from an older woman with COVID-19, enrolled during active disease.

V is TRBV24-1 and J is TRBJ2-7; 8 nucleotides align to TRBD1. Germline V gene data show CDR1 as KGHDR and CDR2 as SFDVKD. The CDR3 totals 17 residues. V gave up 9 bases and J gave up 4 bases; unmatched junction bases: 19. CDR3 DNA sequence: TGTGCCACCCAACATAGGGATAAGGGACAGGCCTGTTACGAGCAGTACTTC. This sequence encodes CATQHRDKGQACYEQYF.

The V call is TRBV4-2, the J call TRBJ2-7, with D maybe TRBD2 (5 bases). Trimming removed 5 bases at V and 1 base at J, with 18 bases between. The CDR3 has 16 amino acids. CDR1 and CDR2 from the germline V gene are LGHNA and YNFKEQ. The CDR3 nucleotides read TGTGCCAGCAGCGCACCGGGATCCGAGCGGTCCTACGAGCAGTACTTC. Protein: CASSAPGSERSYEQYF.

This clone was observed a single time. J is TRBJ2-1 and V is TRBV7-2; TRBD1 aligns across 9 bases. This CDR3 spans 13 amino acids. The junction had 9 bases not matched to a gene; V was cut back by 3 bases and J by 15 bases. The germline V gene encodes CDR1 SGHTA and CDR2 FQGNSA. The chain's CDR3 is CASSFHGTGQRFF. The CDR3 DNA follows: TGTGCCAGCAGCTTCCACGGGACAGGGCAGCGGTTCTTC.

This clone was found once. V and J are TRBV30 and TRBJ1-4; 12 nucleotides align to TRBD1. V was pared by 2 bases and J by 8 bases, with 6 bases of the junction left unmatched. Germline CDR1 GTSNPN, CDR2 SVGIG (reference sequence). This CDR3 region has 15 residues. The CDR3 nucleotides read TGTGCCTGGAGTTCGGGACAGGGGGCTGGGGAAAAACTGTTTTTT. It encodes CAWSSGQGAGEKLFF.

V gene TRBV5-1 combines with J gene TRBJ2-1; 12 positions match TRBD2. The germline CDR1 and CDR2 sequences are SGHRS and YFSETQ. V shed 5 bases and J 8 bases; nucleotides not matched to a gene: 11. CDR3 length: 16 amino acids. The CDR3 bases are TGCGCCAGCAGAGAAGACGGGACTAGCGGGTATTATGAGCAGTTCTTC. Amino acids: CASREDGTSGYYEQFF.

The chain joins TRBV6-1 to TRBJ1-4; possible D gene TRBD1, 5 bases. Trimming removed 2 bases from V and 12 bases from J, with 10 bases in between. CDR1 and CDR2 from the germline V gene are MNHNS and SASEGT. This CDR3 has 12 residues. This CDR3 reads CASSESGGELFF. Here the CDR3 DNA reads TGTGCCAGCAGTGAATCGGGGGGAGAACTGTTTTTT.

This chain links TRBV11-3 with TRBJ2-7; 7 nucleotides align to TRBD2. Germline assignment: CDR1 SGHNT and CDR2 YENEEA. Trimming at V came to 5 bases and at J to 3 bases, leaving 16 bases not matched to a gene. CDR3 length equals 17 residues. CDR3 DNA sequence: TGTGCCAGCAGCCCCCTGGCCTCGGGACTAACCTTCTACGAGCAGTACTTC. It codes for CASSPLASGLTFYEQYF.

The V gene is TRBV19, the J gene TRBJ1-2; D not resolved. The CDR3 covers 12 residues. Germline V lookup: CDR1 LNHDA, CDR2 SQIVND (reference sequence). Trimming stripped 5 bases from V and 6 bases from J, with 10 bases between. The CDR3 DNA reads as TGTGCCAGTAGTGTAGGGAGAAATGGCTACACCTTC. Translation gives CASSVGRNGYTF. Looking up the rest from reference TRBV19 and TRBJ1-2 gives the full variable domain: DGGITQSPKYLFRKEGQNVTLSCEQNLNHDAMYWYRQDPGQGLRLIYYSQIVNDFQKGDIAEGYSVSREKKESFPLTVTSAQKNPTAFYLCASSVGRNGYTFGSGTRLTVV.

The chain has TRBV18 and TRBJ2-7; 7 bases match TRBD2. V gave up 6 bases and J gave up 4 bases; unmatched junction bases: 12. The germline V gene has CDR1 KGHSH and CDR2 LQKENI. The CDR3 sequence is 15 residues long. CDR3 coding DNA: TGTGCCAGCTCTCCCCCCGGCGGGAGAGGGTACGAGCAGTACTTC. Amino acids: CASSPPGGRGYEQYF.